This T cell receptor (beta chain) was captured by sequencing in a study of vaccination effects on CD4 cells after COVID-19. Study-wide results and caveats: Marked clonal contraction was seen in infection- and vaccine-induced clones late after vaccination. There was only 1 of 255 vaccine-induced clones in healthy vaccinees that cross-reacted with common cold coronaviruses.

In the ViraFEST assay, antigen-specific CD4+ clonotypes were identified by expansion after peptide-pool stimulation. Having been cultured for about 10 days, the cells underwent CD4+ T cell isolation. Each participant received a vaccine that was either BNT162b2 or mRNA-1273, given as two doses. CDR3 length equals 18 residues. Germline V lookup: CDR1 KGHDR, CDR2 SFDVKD. J was trimmed by 2 bases and V by 12 bases; bases with no gene match: 22. To note about this clone: The antigen remains undetermined.

Assay used: immunoSEQ multiplex PCR; TCRdb lists only in-frame clones, some missing. The repertoire holds roughly 16,000 clones, with approximately 80% as singletons. V is TRBV24-1 and J is TRBJ2-7; 9 bases match TRBD1. Specimen: CD4+ T cells from PBMCs cultured with HCoV-NL63 spike peptides, collected after COVID-19 vaccination. The TCR originated in a human donor who received a COVID-19 vaccine. The CDR3: CAQPYTPGQGVPPYEQYF. The CDR3 nucleotides are TGTGCCCAACCCTATACTCCGGGACAGGGCGTCCCACCCTACGAGCAGTACTTC.